These 23 T cell receptor beta chains came from one sample sequenced in a study of cytomegalovirus exposure and HLA in healthy donors. The PCR made use of 60 Vbeta and 13 Jbeta primers. Some clones are missing from TCRdb's copy, which holds only in-frame ones; the method was immunoSEQ multiplex PCR. This table holds 150,000 to 200,000 clones, approximately 83% found once. The sample consisted of PBMCs. All receptors come from a boy younger than 10 in good health and CMV-seronegative.

The V gene is TRBV19, the J gene TRBJ1-5; D is unclear. The germline CDR1 and CDR2 sequences are LNHDA and SQIVND (reference sequence). Trimming left V 1 base short and J 5 bases short, with 6 bases between. The CDR3 consists of 13 residues. This chain's CDR3 is CASSIVRDQPQHF. Here the CDR3 DNA reads TGTGCCAGTAGTATAGTGAGGGATCAGCCCCAGCATTTT.

V is TRBV5-4 and J is TRBJ2-1; 12 bases map to TRBD2. The trim removed 4 bases at V and 7 bases at J, leaving 12 bases unmatched. The germline CDR1 and CDR2 sequences are SGHNT and YYREEE (reference sequence). The CDR3 extends over 17 amino acids. CDR3 protein: CASSTGLAGGSRNEQFF. In DNA, the CDR3 is TGTGCCAGCAGCACGGGACTAGCGGGTGGGTCCCGGAATGAGCAGTTCTTC.

This chain connects TRBV29-1 to TRBJ1-1; 7 bases are a match to TRBD1. J lost 4 bases, V lost 1 base, and 0 bases had no gene match. Germline V gene data show CDR1 as SQVTM and CDR2 as ANQGSEA. The CDR3 is made up of 12 amino acids. CDR3 residues: CSVEAGGTEAFF. The DNA for the CDR3 is TGCAGCGTTGAAGCAGGGGGCACTGAAGCTTTCTTT.

The chain links TRBV27 to TRBJ2-1; D ambiguous. Germline CDR1 is MNHEY and CDR2 is SMNVEV (reference sequence). This CDR3 is 13 amino acids long. Trimming removed 6 bases from V and 10 bases from J, with 16 bases in between. The CDR3 nucleotides read TGTGCCAGCAGCCCCTATGAGACACCCGAGCAGTTCTTC. This encodes CASSPYETPEQFF.

This chain links TRBV21-1 with TRBJ2-7; TRBD1, the D gene given by the table, was not confirmed from the DNA. TRBV21-1 is recorded as a pseudogene. The CDR3 is 14 residues long. CDR3: CASSTRDRVHEQYV. The CDR3, as DNA: TGTGCCAGCAGCACACGGGACAGGGTCCACGAGCAGTACGTC.

The V call is TRBV9, the J call TRBJ1-5, with 7 bases lining up with TRBD1. Germline loops: CDR1 SGDLS, CDR2 YYNGEE. With 2 bases clipped from V and 3 bases from J, the junction kept 2 bases outside the gene matches. CDR3 length: 14 amino acids. The CDR3 sequence: CASSVDRPNQPQHF. Written as DNA, the CDR3 is TGTGCCAGCAGCGTGGACAGGCCCAATCAGCCCCAGCATTTT. The full variable domain, rest sourced from reference TRBV9 and TRBJ1-5, is DSGVTQTPKHLITATGQRVTLRCSPRSGDLSVYWYQQSLDQGLQFLIQYYNGEERAKGNILERFSAQQFPDLHSELNLSSLELGDSALYFCASSVDRPNQPQHFGDGTRLSIL.

V and J are TRBV4-1 and TRBJ1-1; D is unresolved. The CDR3 is 15 amino acids. CDR1 and CDR2 from the germline V gene are MGHRA and YSYEKL. Trimming removed 0 bases from V and 0 bases from J, with 8 bases in between. The CDR3 sequence is CASSQEKQLNTEAFF. CDR3 sequence (DNA): TGCGCCAGCAGCCAAGAGAAACAGTTGAACACTGAAGCTTTCTTT.

The rearrangement links TRBV29-1 to TRBJ2-1; TRBD2 matches 14 bases. In germline, CDR1 is SQVTM, CDR2 ANQGSEA. J gave up 8 bases and V 4 bases, and 4 bases lay outside the gene matches. CDR3 size: 14 residues. This chain's CDR3 is CSVAGTSGRDEQFF. The CDR3 nucleotides are TGCAGCGTTGCAGGGACTAGCGGGAGAGATGAGCAGTTCTTC.

The chain has TRBV29-1 and TRBJ1-1; 10 bases fit TRBD1. The length of the CDR3 is 12 residues. With 4 bases clipped from V and 12 bases from J, the junction kept 8 bases outside the gene matches. The germline V gene encodes CDR1 SQVTM and CDR2 ANQGSEA. The CDR3 DNA reads TGCAGCGTTGGGACAGGGGGACGAGGGACTTTCTTT. Encoded protein: CSVGTGGRGTFF.

The chain joins TRBV5-1 to TRBJ2-1; perhaps TRBD1 as D (6 bases). The germline gives CDR1 SGHRS, CDR2 YFSETQ. CDR3 length: 15 amino acids. The ends were cut back, 0 bases at V and 7 bases at J, with 14 bases in the middle. CDR3 nucleotide sequence: TGCGCCAGCAGCTTGGAGGCAGGGGCAACTAATGAGCAGTTCTTC. Encoded protein: CASSLEAGATNEQFF.

The chain employs TRBV5-6 and TRBJ2-1; 8 bases match TRBD2. This CDR3 spans 15 amino acids. Unmatched junction bases numbered 6, after V lost 3 bases and J lost 4 bases. Looked up from germline, CDR1 is SGHDT and CDR2 is YYEEEE. The CDR3 sequence is CASSWLAGIYNEQFF. The CDR3 coding sequence is TGTGCCAGCAGCTGGCTAGCGGGTATTTACAATGAGCAGTTCTTC.

The V gene is TRBV18, the J gene TRBJ1-2; 8 nucleotides align to TRBD1. J gave up 6 bases and V 3 bases, and 6 bases lay outside the gene matches. From germline, CDR1 is KGHSH and CDR2 LQKENI. The CDR3 sequence is 14 residues long. In DNA, the CDR3 is TGTGCCAGCTCACCGACAGGGGTATGGGATGGCTACACCTTC. Translating it yields CASSPTGVWDGYTF.

The V call is TRBV6-4, the J call TRBJ2-2; perhaps TRBD1 as D (5 bases). V was clipped by 6 bases and J by 4 bases, with 15 bases between them. Per germline, CDR1 MRHNA and CDR2 SNTAGT. CDR3 size: 15 residues. This CDR3 is CASSPVDKLTGELFF. The CDR3 coding sequence is TGTGCCAGCAGCCCGGTGGACAAACTCACCGGGGAGCTGTTTTTT.

The J gene is TRBJ1-4, the V gene TRBV2, with 7 bases matching TRBD1. There are 13 residues in the CDR3. Trimming at V came to 7 bases and at J to 5 bases, leaving 4 bases not matched to a gene. Looked up from germline, CDR1 is SNHLY and CDR2 is FYNNEI. The CDR3 is CASTLTGNEKLFF. The CDR3 nucleotides are TGTGCCAGCACTTTGACAGGGAATGAAAAACTGTTTTTT.

The V and J genes are TRBV5-6 and TRBJ2-5, with TRBD2 as a possible D gene (5 bases). The J call may be faulty, since TRBJ2-7 better matches the DNA end. This CDR3 has 14 residues. CDR1 is SGHDT, CDR2 YYEEEE, per germline. In DNA, the CDR3 is TGTGCCAGCAGCTTGCAAGCGGACGCCTACGAGCAGTACTTC. This codes for CASSLQADAYEQYF.

CDR3 coding DNA: TGCAGCGTTGAAGGGAGCTGGACAGGGCCCAACGAGCAGTACTTC. Protein sequence: CSVEGSWTGPNEQYF. The V and J genes are TRBV29-1 and TRBJ2-7; 8 nucleotides align to TRBD1. The germline gives CDR1 SQVTM, CDR2 ANQGSEA. Trimming cost V 1 base and J 5 bases; bases outside gene matches: 10. The length of the CDR3 is 15 residues.

This chain connects TRBV6-1 to TRBJ1-6; 9 bases align to TRBD1. This CDR3 has 20 residues. V was pared by 2 bases and J by 9 bases, with 20 bases of the junction left unmatched. The germline V gene encodes CDR1 MNHNS and CDR2 SASEGT. CDR3: CASSERGVWGQGLPGSPLHF. CDR3 in DNA: TGTGCCAGCAGTGAACGGGGGGTGTGGGGACAGGGTTTACCAGGTTCACCCCTCCACTTT.

The gene calls are TRBV7-9 and TRBJ1-1, with a possible D match to TRBD1 (5 bases). Trimming took 0 bases from V and 1 from J, leaving 9 bases between them. The CDR3 runs to 15 residues. The germline CDR1 and CDR2 sequences are SEHNR and FQNEAQ (reference sequence). The CDR3: CASSLATAWNTEAFF. In DNA, the CDR3 is TGTGCCAGCAGCTTAGCGACAGCCTGGAACACTGAAGCTTTCTTT.

CDR3 sequence reads: CASSKGVRGSDTQYF. Written as DNA, the CDR3 is TGTGCCAGCAGCAAAGGGGTCAGGGGCTCAGATACGCAGTATTTT. The chain carries TRBV21-1 and TRBJ2-3; the DNA was not compared with TRBD1, the D call given in the table. TRBV21-1 has pseudogene status. The CDR3 has 15 residues.

This rearrangement joins TRBV7-9 to TRBJ1-1; maybe TRBD1 (5 bases). Germline CDR1 is SEHNR and CDR2 is FQNEAQ (reference sequence). The germline V and J ends were trimmed by 5 bases and 7 bases, with 17 bases remaining between them. The CDR3 is made up of 14 amino acids. The CDR3 here is CASSRDRRVFEAFF. The DNA of the CDR3 is TGTGCCAGCAGCCGGGACCGGAGGGTCTTTGAAGCTTTCTTT.

J is TRBJ2-3 and V is TRBV6-5, with a weak D call TRBD2 (5 bases). The V end was cut by 7 bases, the J end by 1 base, with 15 bases between. Germline CDR1 and CDR2: MNHEY and SVGAGI. The CDR3 contains 15 residues. For the CDR3, the DNA is TGTGCCAGCACTGCTACTAGTTTTGGCACAGATACGCAGTATTTT. Protein: CASTATSFGTDTQYF.

Concerning this clone: A junction boundary mismatches the germline segment, possibly from a read error. The CDR3 DNA reads TGTGTCAGCAGTAGAGAGTTACAGGGTTTAGGGGAAAAACTGTTTTTT. Protein product: CVSSRELQGLGEKLFF. V and J are TRBV6-6 and TRBJ1-4; TRBD1 might be the D (6 bases). Germline V gives CDR1 MNHNY, CDR2 SVGAGI (reference sequence). The CDR3 extends over 16 amino acids.

The rearrangement links TRBV18 to TRBJ2-4; a possible D gene is TRBD2 (5 bases). The ends were cut back, 2 bases at V and 0 bases at J, with 11 bases in the middle. This CDR3 has 16 residues. Looked up from germline, CDR1 is KGHSH and CDR2 is LQKENI. The DNA of the CDR3 is TGTGCCAGCTCACCAGAAGCGGTTTTAGCCAAAAACATTCAGTACTTC. This sequence encodes CASSPEAVLAKNIQYF.